These 22 T cell receptor beta chains came from one sample sequenced in a study of T cells after yellow fever vaccination. Via MiXCR, TCRdb re-called the 5' RACE reads, giving one row per CDR3 protein. Among about 300,000 distinct CDR3 sequences listed, under 9% were seen once. This sample comprised CD4+ T cells sorted from PBMCs, obtained 5 days after the yellow fever booster vaccination. These receptors originate from a man aged 18 to 30 who received the YFV17D yellow fever vaccine.

V is TRBV15 and J is TRBJ1-2; unclear D gene. Germline V gene sequence: CDR1 LNHNV, CDR2 YYDKDF (reference sequence). V dropped 0 bases and J dropped 8 bases, with 10 bases sitting between them. This CDR3 is built from 13 residues. The CDR3 reads CATSRDHTRGYTF. The CDR3 DNA reads TGTGCCACCAGCAGAGATCATACCCGAGGCTACACCTTC.

There are a few counts of this clonotype. The V and J genes are TRBV4-1 and TRBJ1-1; a possible D gene is TRBD1 (5 bases). Germline CDR1 reads MGHRA; CDR2 reads YSYEKL. The CDR3 covers 16 residues. V dropped 0 bases and J dropped 3 bases, with 14 bases sitting between them. This CDR3 is CASSQELGGIDTEAFF. The CDR3, as DNA: TGCGCCAGCAGCCAAGAATTGGGGGGTATAGACACTGAAGCTTTCTTT.

The J gene is TRBJ2-5, the V gene TRBV12-5, with 7 bases identical to TRBD2. CDR3 length: 14 residues. From germline, CDR1 is LGHNT and CDR2 FRNRAP. V trimming: 5 bases; J trimming: 5 bases; junction bases outside the gene matches: 8. The CDR3 DNA sequence: TGTGCTAGTGGTGACCCTGAGCGGGGCGAGACCCAGTACTTC. It codes for CASGDPERGETQYF.

The chain combines TRBV7-3 with TRBJ2-1; the match to TRBD2 covers 7 bases. Germline loops: CDR1 SGHTA, CDR2 FQGTGA. The V and J ends lost 4 bases and 7 bases, in that order; junction bases with no gene match: 1. This CDR3 contains 12 residues. The CDR3 sequence: CASSSSGNEQFF. The DNA for the CDR3 is TGTGCCAGCAGCTCTAGCGGTAATGAGCAGTTCTTC. The variable domain in full, completed from reference TRBV7-3 and TRBJ2-1, reads GAGVSQTPSNKVTEKGKYVELRCDPISGHTALYWYRQSLGQGPEFLIYFQGTGAADDSGLPNDRFFAVRPEGSVSTLKIQRTERGDSAVYLCASSSSGNEQFFGPGTRLTVL.

This clonotype was seen ten or more times. The chain's CDR3 is CASSLRGTPNEQFF. The CDR3 DNA sequence: TGTGCCAGCAGCTTAAGGGGGACTCCGAATGAGCAGTTCTTC. The rearrangement uses TRBV7-3 and TRBJ2-1; tentatively, D is TRBD2 (6 bases). CDR3 size: 14 residues. The V gene lost 1 base and the J gene lost 7 bases, with 11 bases spanning the gap. The germline CDR1 and CDR2 sequences are SGHTA and FQGTGA.

Only a few counts were recorded for this clonotype. V and J are TRBV6-5 and TRBJ1-2; TRBD1 matches 8 bases. Trimming took 5 bases from V and 6 from J; bases not matched to a gene: 5. Germline loops: CDR1 MNHEY, CDR2 SVGAGI. The CDR3 length is 13 residues. The CDR3 loop is CASSLRTGNGYTF. In nucleotides, the CDR3 is TGTGCCAGCAGTCTAAGGACAGGGAATGGCTACACCTTC.

The chain combines TRBV10-3 with TRBJ2-2; D ambiguous. With 5 bases removed from V and 3 bases from J, the gap between germline ends came to 4 bases. Germline CDR1 is ENHRY and CDR2 is SYGVKD. The CDR3 spans 12 residues. In nucleotides, the CDR3 is TGTGCCATCAGTTCAGACACCGGGGAGCTGTTTTTT. Translation: CAISSDTGELFF.

The chain combines TRBV18 with TRBJ1-5; D not resolved. Germline V gene sequence: CDR1 KGHSH, CDR2 LQKENI. The CDR3 is 16 residues long. With 2 bases removed from V and 4 bases from J, the gap between germline ends came to 15 bases. DNA of the CDR3: TGTGCCAGCTCACCAATCCCAGCGGAAATGAATCAGCCCCAGCATTTT. It encodes CASSPIPAEMNQPQHF.

The chain carries TRBV6-2 or TRBV6-3 and TRBJ1-6; D is unresolved. The CDR3 has 21 amino acids. V was clipped by 2 bases and J by 6 bases, with 29 bases between them. Per the germline V gene, CDR1 is MNHEY and CDR2 is SVGEGT. The CDR3 nucleotides read TGTGCCAGCAGTTACGGATTCGATGGTTTCAGAGACCGAGGTAGTAATTCACCCCTCCACTTT. It translates to CASSYGFDGFRDRGSNSPLHF.

This clonotype was detected a few times. V gene TRBV6-5 combines with J gene TRBJ2-4; 10 bases align to TRBD2. CDR3 length equals 16 residues. Germline-derived CDR1 and CDR2 are MNHEY and SVGAGI. The V gene end was trimmed by 6 bases and the J gene end by 4 bases; junction bases not matched to a gene: 9. The CDR3 sequence: CASSLHGSGGKNIQYF. Here the CDR3 DNA reads TGTGCCAGCAGCCTCCACGGTAGCGGGGGGAAAAACATTCAGTACTTC.

The chain combines TRBV6-5 with TRBJ1-1; D not resolved. Germline V lookup: CDR1 MNHEY, CDR2 SVGAGI. V lost 6 bases, J lost 0 bases, and 14 bases lay in between. The CDR3 is 15 residues long. In DNA, the CDR3 is TGTGCCAGCAGATACCAGCGGGGATTGAACACTGAAGCTTTCTTT. Its protein product is CASRYQRGLNTEAFF.

The chain combines TRBV4-2 with TRBJ1-1; TRBD1 matches 7 bases. Looked up from germline, CDR1 is LGHNA and CDR2 is YNFKEQ. The CDR3 is 14 amino acids. J lost 10 bases, V lost 0 bases, and 8 bases had no gene match. The CDR3 region has the DNA TGTGCCAGCAGCCAAGACAGGGGGGCTTCGAGAGCTTTCTTT. This gives the protein CASSQDRGASRAFF.

The chain joins TRBV12-3 or TRBV12-4 to TRBJ2-5; 15 positions match TRBD2. The CDR3 consists of 18 residues. The ends lost 7 bases at V and 2 bases at J; junction bases unmatched: 11. The CDR3 protein is CASTRGLAGGNRQETQYF. DNA of the CDR3: TGTGCCAGCACCCGCGGACTAGCGGGGGGGAACCGTCAAGAGACCCAGTACTTC.

This chain connects TRBV7-2 to TRBJ2-7, with D perhaps TRBD1 (6 bases). V shed 3 bases and J shed 6 bases, with 12 bases lying between them. This CDR3 contains 13 residues. CDR1 and CDR2 (germline): SGHTA, FQGNSA. In nucleotides, the CDR3 is TGTGCCAGCAGCTTTGGCCAGGGGCGCGAGCAGTACGTC. The encoded protein is CASSFGQGREQYV.

The CDR3 loop reads CASPEDVPDHGIYGYTF. The CDR3 DNA is TGCGCCAGCCCCGAAGATGTACCGGACCATGGAATCTATGGCTACACCTTC. The V call is TRBV5-1, the J call TRBJ1-2, with D uncertain. The CDR3 has 17 residues. V lost 7 bases and J lost 4, with 26 bases in between. The germline V gene encodes CDR1 SGHRS and CDR2 YFSETQ.

In this sample, this clonotype turned up a few times. The rearrangement uses TRBV28 and TRBJ2-5; D remains ambiguous. The CDR3 is 14 residues long. Between the trimmed V and J ends, which lost 6 bases and 2 bases, there was a span of 13 bases. Germline loops: CDR1 MDHEN, CDR2 SYDVKM. CDR3 bases: TGTGCCAGCAGCTCCTTCGACGCGCAAGAGACCCAGTACTTC. It translates to CASSSFDAQETQYF.

The gene calls are TRBV5-1 and TRBJ1-2, with D hard to call. Germline V CDR1 and CDR2: SGHRS, YFSETQ. The V and J ends lost 4 bases and 5 bases respectively, with 27 bases between them. The CDR3 is 18 residues long. DNA of the CDR3: TGCGCCAGCAGCCTATTAAGCCCCGGGCCGGGGAAAATATATGGCTACACCTTC. This gives the protein CASSLLSPGPGKIYGYTF. The complete variable domain, with remaining parts taken from reference TRBV5-1 and TRBJ1-2, reads KAGVTQTPRYLIKTRGQQVTLSCSPISGHRSVSWYQQTPGQGLQFLFEYFSETQRNKGNFPGRFSGRQFSNSRSEMNVSTLELGDSALYLCASSLLSPGPGKIYGYTFGSGTRLTVV.

This clonotype was recorded a few times. The V call is TRBV7-3, the J call TRBJ2-2; no firm D call. Trimming removed 5 bases from V and 3 bases from J, with 10 bases in between. The germline V gene has CDR1 SGHTA and CDR2 FQGTGA. CDR3 size: 14 residues. DNA of the CDR3: TGTGCCAGCAGCGGCCCCTCCGACACCGGGGAGCTGTTTTTT. Residues: CASSGPSDTGELFF.

The gene calls are TRBV7-9 and TRBJ1-2; tentative D call: TRBD1 (6 bases). Germline CDR1 and CDR2: SEHNR and FQNEAQ (reference sequence). CDR3 length: 14 amino acids. The germline V and J ends were trimmed by 1 base and 2 bases, with 8 bases remaining between them. DNA of the CDR3: TGTGCCAGCAGCTTAGGACAGGTGAACTATGGCTACACCTTC. It encodes CASSLGQVNYGYTF.

This clonotype was seen more than once but under ten times. The rearrangement links TRBV9 to TRBJ2-3, with 9 positions matching TRBD2. Germline V gene sequence: CDR1 SGDLS, CDR2 YYNGEE. The ends lost 4 bases at V and 8 bases at J; junction bases unmatched: 8. This CDR3 region has 14 residues. The CDR3: CASSTPGLAGTQYF. Written as DNA, the CDR3 is TGTGCCAGCAGCACCCCGGGACTAGCTGGTACGCAGTATTTT.

This clonotype was seen a handful of times. This chain links TRBV7-2 with TRBJ2-4; D may be TRBD2 (5 bases). V was clipped by 4 bases and J by 3 bases, with 10 bases between them. Germline V gene lookup returns CDR1 SGHTA and CDR2 FQGNSA. CDR3 length: 14 residues. In nucleotides, the CDR3 is TGTGCCAGCAGCTCGGGATCCGACAAAAACATTCAGTACTTC. This sequence encodes CASSSGSDKNIQYF.

Regarding this clonotype: This sequence may be a read error, since a much larger clone differs from it by one base. The V call is TRBV6-2 or TRBV6-3, the J call TRBJ2-7; D uncertain. The CDR3 runs 15 residues. Germline CDR1 and CDR2: MNHEY and SVGEGT. Trimming cost V 4 bases and J 7 bases, with 20 bases left between them. In nucleotides, the CDR3 is TGTGCCAGCAGTTCCTCGACTCCACCGGAGTTGGAGCAGTACGTC. The encoded protein is CASSSSTPPELEQYV.